The 27 T cell receptor beta chains in this list originate from one sample, sequenced in a study of identical twins' blood T cells. TCRdb used MiXCR to reprocess the 5' RACE reads, holding one entry per CDR3 protein. The sample holds about 370,000 distinct CDR3 sequences, roughly 31% seen once. Material: PBMCs. The origin of the receptors is a woman aged 18-49 years in good health.

Remarks on this clonotype: A junction boundary mismatches the germline segment, possibly from a read error. J is TRBJ1-5 and V is TRBV5-1; no clear D. This CDR3 region has 13 residues. Germline assignment: CDR1 SGHRS and CDR2 YFSETQ. As DNA, the CDR3 is TGCACCAGCAGCTTGGCAGAGAATGGGCCCCAGCATTTT. It yields the protein CTSSLAENGPQHF.

This chain joins TRBV7-9 and TRBJ1-5; no clear D gene. The CDR3 totals 13 residues. With 6 bases removed from V and 5 bases from J, the gap between germline ends came to 11 bases. Per the germline V gene, CDR1 is SEHNR and CDR2 is FQNEAQ (reference sequence). The CDR3 DNA reads TGTGCCAGCAGTCTTAGTAAGGATCAGCCCCAGCATTTT. Translation gives CASSLSKDQPQHF.

J is TRBJ2-3 and V is TRBV4-3, with a tentative D call TRBD2 (6 bases). Trimming stripped 4 bases from V and 1 base from J, with 6 bases between. CDR1 and CDR2 from the germline V gene are LGHNA and YSLEER. The CDR3 is made up of 13 amino acids. DNA of the CDR3: TGCGCCAGCAGCCCTAGCGGCACAGATACGCAGTATTTT. Its protein product is CASSPSGTDTQYF.

The chain carries TRBV27 and TRBJ1-1; 8 bases match TRBD1. The CDR3 covers 15 residues. The germline gives CDR1 MNHEY, CDR2 SMNVEV (reference sequence). The V segment lost 8 bases and the J segment 2 bases; nucleotides outside the gene matches: 10. The CDR3 sequence is CASGSLQGVNTEAFF. For the CDR3, the DNA is TGTGCCAGCGGTTCGTTACAGGGGGTTAACACTGAAGCTTTCTTT.

The chain employs TRBV20-1 and TRBJ1-2, with D hard to call. The germline CDR1 and CDR2 sequences are DFQATT and SNEGSKA (reference sequence). Trimming cost V 1 base and J 8 bases, with 8 bases left between them. The CDR3 runs 11 residues. The CDR3: CSARGPWGYTF. For the CDR3, the DNA is TGCAGTGCTAGAGGCCCGTGGGGCTACACCTTC.

The V gene is TRBV14, the J gene TRBJ1-2, with a tentative D call TRBD1 (6 bases). This CDR3 comprises 14 residues. Germline-derived CDR1 and CDR2 are SGHDN and FVKESK. V dropped 1 base and J dropped 5 bases, with 11 bases sitting between them. CDR3 nucleotide sequence: TGTGCCAGCAGCCAAGTTGGCAGGGGATATGGCTACACCTTC. Translated, it gives CASSQVGRGYGYTF.

This clonotype was recorded many times. The V gene is TRBV12-3 or TRBV12-4, the J gene TRBJ2-1; TRBD2 agrees at 9 bases. The CDR3 has 14 residues. The V and J ends lost 3 bases and 4 bases, in that order; junction bases with no gene match: 1. CDR3 loop: CASSFTSGYNEQFF. DNA of the CDR3: TGTGCCAGCAGTTTTACTAGCGGGTACAATGAGCAGTTCTTC.

The chain has TRBV6-1 and TRBJ1-2, with D perhaps TRBD1 (5 bases). The germline V and J ends were trimmed by 6 bases and 3 bases, with 11 bases remaining between them. The CDR3 covers 13 residues. CDR1 and CDR2 (germline): MNHNS, SASEGT. Written as DNA, the CDR3 is TGTGCCAGCAGCTCGGGACGGTACTATGGCTACACCTTC. This translates into CASSSGRYYGYTF.

This chain uses TRBV6-6 with TRBJ1-5; D uncertain. CDR3 length: 14 amino acids. V lost 2 bases and J lost 9, with 14 bases in between. Germline CDR1 MNHNY, CDR2 SVGAGI (reference sequence). CDR3 residues: CASSYEGLPGPQHF. The CDR3 region has the DNA TGTGCCAGCAGTTACGAAGGGCTGCCCGGGCCCCAGCATTTT.

This clonotype occurred many times. J is TRBJ1-1 and V is TRBV2; TRBD1 matches 7 bases. V lost 7 bases and J lost 0; bases outside the gene matches: 2. The CDR3 consists of 13 residues. CDR1 and CDR2 (germline): SNHLY, FYNNEI. CDR3 loop: CASTGQVNTEAFF. The CDR3 coding sequence is TGTGCCAGCACCGGACAGGTGAACACTGAAGCTTTCTTT.

V and J are TRBV11-2 and TRBJ2-1; D possibly corresponds to TRBD2 (5 bases). There are 12 residues in the CDR3. Trimming cost V 6 bases and J 6 bases, with 9 bases left between them. The germline V gene has CDR1 SGHAT and CDR2 FQNNGV. The CDR3 DNA is TGTGCCAGCAGTAGAGGGTTCAATGAGCAGTTCTTC. Translation gives CASSRGFNEQFF.

This clonotype was picked up a small number of times. The V and J genes are TRBV6-5 and TRBJ1-2, with D possibly TRBD1 on 5 matching bases. Germline CDR1 and CDR2: MNHEY and SVGAGI. The CDR3 covers 13 residues. V lost 2 bases to trimming and J lost 7 bases, with 11 bases between them. The CDR3 loop is CASSYEGRGGYTF. CDR3 in DNA: TGTGCCAGCAGTTACGAGGGGCGCGGTGGCTACACCTTC.

Details on this clonotype: The junction shows a germline mismatch at one end, possibly a read error. The rearrangement uses TRBV29-1 and TRBJ1-1, with TRBD1 as a possible D gene (5 bases). The CDR3 covers 11 residues. Germline lookup yields CDR1 SQVTM and CDR2 ANQGSEA. The CDR3 here is CGVGGNTEAFF. The CDR3 nucleotides are TGCGGCGTCGGGGGGAACACTGAAGCTTTCTTT. Combining the CDR3 with reference TRBV29-1 and TRBJ1-1 gives the whole variable domain SAVISQKPSRDICQRGTSLTIQCQVDSQVTMMFWYRQQPGQSLTLIATANQGSEATYESGFVIDKFPISRPNLTFSTLTVSNMSPEDSSIYLCGVGGNTEAFFGQGTRLTVV.

A note on this clonotype: A much larger clonotype is one base distant, so this may be a read error. The CDR3 sequence: CDSSSGNTIYF. CDR3 in DNA: TGCGACAGCAGCTCTGGAAACACCATATATTTT. The chain recombines TRBV5-1 with TRBJ1-3; no clear D gene. There are 11 residues in the CDR3. The germline gives CDR1 SGHRS, CDR2 YFSETQ.

The chain couples TRBV2 to TRBJ2-7, with TRBD2 identical over 8 bases. The germline V gene has CDR1 SNHLY and CDR2 FYNNEI. Germline trimming cut 5 bases from V and 3 bases from J; bases unmatched to any gene: 9. The CDR3 has 15 residues. In DNA form, the CDR3 reads TGTGCCAGCAGTCCCATAGCGGGGACCAGCTACGAGCAGTACTTC. Translation: CASSPIAGTSYEQYF.

This clonotype was picked up a small number of times. This sequence joins TRBV20-1 and TRBJ1-1; possible D gene TRBD1, 5 bases. Deletions cut 1 base from V and 4 bases from J, with 10 bases between. CDR3 length equals 13 residues. Germline assignment: CDR1 DFQATT and CDR2 SNEGSKA (reference sequence). For the CDR3, the DNA is TGCAGTGCTAGAGGGGAGGGGAGCACTGAAGCTTTCTTT. Protein product: CSARGEGSTEAFF.

The chain is built from TRBV12-3 or TRBV12-4 and TRBJ2-1; 14 bases fit TRBD2. This CDR3 contains 14 residues. The J segment lost 8 bases and the V segment lost 7 bases, leaving 4 bases of the junction unmatched. This chain's CDR3 is CASTGLAGGYEQFF. In nucleotides, the CDR3 is TGTGCCAGCACCGGACTAGCGGGAGGTTATGAGCAGTTCTTC.

This clonotype was seen many times. The chain links TRBV27 to TRBJ1-2, with no clear D. Trimming cost V 0 bases and J 8 bases, with 7 bases left between them. The CDR3 extends over 12 amino acids. CDR1 and CDR2 (germline): MNHEY, SMNVEV (reference sequence). CDR3 amino acids: CASSLSGNGYTF. CDR3 coding DNA: TGTGCCAGCAGTTTATCCGGCAACGGCTACACCTTC.

The chain couples TRBV2 to TRBJ2-5; D ambiguous. The CDR3 sequence is 13 residues long. CDR1 is SNHLY, CDR2 FYNNEI, per germline. The V end lost 6 bases, the J end lost 2 bases, and 10 bases lay between the germline ends. The CDR3 spells CASRGADQETQYF. CDR3 nucleotides: TGTGCCAGCAGGGGTGCAGATCAAGAGACCCAGTACTTC.

The chain employs TRBV7-2 and TRBJ1-2, with 11 bases fitting TRBD1. The J segment lost 2 bases and the V segment lost 5 bases, leaving 4 bases of the junction unmatched. The length of the CDR3 is 15 residues. Per the germline V gene, CDR1 is SGHTA and CDR2 is FQGNSA. The CDR3 nucleotides are TGTGCCAGCAGCCCAGGGACAGGGGGAAACTATGGCTACACCTTC. Its translation: CASSPGTGGNYGYTF.

This clonotype occurred many times. The chain carries TRBV20-1 and TRBJ1-2; tentative D call: TRBD1 (5 bases). Trimming shortened V by 0 bases and J by 3 bases, and 17 bases separated the two germline ends. Per germline, CDR1 DFQATT and CDR2 SNEGSKA (reference sequence). The CDR3 runs 16 residues. The CDR3, as DNA: TGCAGTGCTAGAGAACTTGGGACTCCGGCCTACTATGGCTACACCTTC. Its protein product is CSARELGTPAYYGYTF.

The rearrangement links TRBV19 to TRBJ2-7, with 9 bases matching TRBD1. This CDR3 comprises 14 residues. Germline V CDR1 and CDR2: LNHDA, SQIVND (reference sequence). V was pared by 3 bases and J by 3 bases, with 3 bases of the junction left unmatched. The CDR3 reads CASSMTGGGYEQYF. DNA for the CDR3: TGTGCCAGTAGTATGACAGGGGGAGGCTACGAGCAGTACTTC.

This clonotype was counted only a few times. The V call is TRBV5-5, the J call TRBJ2-3, with 9 bases lining up with TRBD1. Germline V lookup: CDR1 SGHKS, CDR2 YYEKEE (reference sequence). V shed 1 base and J 2 bases; nucleotides not matched to a gene: 2. The CDR3 has 15 amino acids. CDR3 DNA sequence: TGTGCCAGCAGCTTGTGGACAGGGGACACAGATACGCAGTATTTT. Protein product: CASSLWTGDTDTQYF.

This rearrangement joins TRBV3-1 to TRBJ1-1; D is ambiguous. Trimming cost V 1 base and J 5 bases, with 8 bases left between them. Germline CDR1 is LGHDT and CDR2 is YNNKEL (reference sequence). The CDR3 covers 13 residues. The CDR3 bases are TGTGCCAGCAGCCAAGCGGCGGGGACTGAAGCTTTCTTT. This translates into CASSQAAGTEAFF.

This clonotype was observed a few times. J is TRBJ2-3 and V is TRBV11-2, with D perhaps matching TRBD1 or TRBD2 (5 bases each). The CDR3 is made up of 14 amino acids. CDR1 is SGHAT, CDR2 FQNNGV, per germline. V dropped 6 bases and J dropped 5 bases, with 15 bases sitting between them. This CDR3 reads CASRGDPARDTQYF. Here the CDR3 DNA reads TGTGCCAGCAGGGGGGACCCAGCGAGAGATACGCAGTATTTT.

This clonotype was observed a handful of times. The CDR3 region is CSAPVGETLYGYTF. In DNA form, the CDR3 reads TGCAGCGCTCCCGTCGGGGAAACCCTCTATGGCTACACCTTC. The chain has TRBV29-1 and TRBJ1-2; D is ambiguous. V was shortened by 7 bases and J by 4 bases, with 19 bases between the two germline ends. This CDR3 contains 14 residues. The germline V gene encodes CDR1 SQVTM and CDR2 ANQGSEA. The whole variable domain, remainder taken from reference TRBV29-1 and TRBJ1-2, is SAVISQKPSRDICQRGTSLTIQCQVDSQVTMMFWYRQQPGQSLTLIATANQGSEATYESGFVIDKFPISRPNLTFSTLTVSNMSPEDSSIYLCSAPVGETLYGYTFGSGTRLTVV.

The V gene is TRBV7-9, the J gene TRBJ1-1; D not resolved. Trimming removed 5 bases at V and 1 base at J, with 8 bases between. The CDR3 extends over 13 amino acids. In germline, CDR1 is SEHNR, CDR2 FQNEAQ (reference sequence). The CDR3 nucleotides are TGTGCCAGCAGCCATTCCCAGAACACTGAAGCTTTCTTT. It yields the protein CASSHSQNTEAFF.